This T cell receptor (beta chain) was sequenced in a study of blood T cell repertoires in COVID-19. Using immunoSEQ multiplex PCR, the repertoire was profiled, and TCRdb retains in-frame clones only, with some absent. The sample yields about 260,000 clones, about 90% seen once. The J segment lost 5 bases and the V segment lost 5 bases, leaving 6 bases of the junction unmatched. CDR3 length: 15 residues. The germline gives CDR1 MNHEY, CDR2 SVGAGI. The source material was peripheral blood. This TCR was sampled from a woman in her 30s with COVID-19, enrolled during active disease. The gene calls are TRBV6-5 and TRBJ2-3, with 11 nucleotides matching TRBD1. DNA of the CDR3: TGTGCCAGCAGTCCCCGGGACAGGGGGGTAGATACGCAGTATTTT. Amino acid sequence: CASSPRDRGVDTQYF.